This TCR beta chain stems from a study of T-cell reconstitution after alpha-beta-depleted transplantation in children. General observations from the study: Several hundred expanded graft clones reportedly were the source of alpha-beta T cells about two months after transplant.

Trimming cost V 3 bases and J 2 bases, with 18 bases left between them. The CDR3 runs to 17 residues. TCRbeta library preparation incorporated unique molecular identifiers. A single record per CDR3 protein comes from TCRdb applying MiXCR to the PCR reads. Among hundreds of thousands of distinct CDR3 sequences listed, more than 9% were seen once. This clonotype was counted between two and nine times. The antigen is unknown. The sample was PBMCs, taken before TCRalphabeta/CD19-depleted stem cell transplant. The receptor comes from a child between 2 and 9 years old with inherited bone marrow failure, due to receive a stem cell transplant. This chain links TRBV12-3 or TRBV12-4 with TRBJ2-3; D gene unclear. The CDR3 sequence: CASSFSSGQIFTDTQYF. The CDR3 DNA sequence: TGTGCCAGCAGTTTCTCTTCTGGGCAGATTTTCACAGATACGCAGTATTTT.